This T cell receptor beta chain came from a study of somatic mutations in cytotoxic T cells in rheumatoid arthritis. Study-level background: The authors flow-sorted some V beta antibody-stained T-cell populations at nearly 100% purity, including V beta1+ cells that they sequenced for TCRB. Study findings and constraints: Patients with a largest CD8+ clone exceeding 20% of CD8+ cells numbered about an eighth of the 65. Increasing age coincided with elevated CD8+ clonality among rheumatoid arthritis patients, though not among healthy controls.

Germline V gene lookup returns CDR1 SGDLS and CDR2 YYNGEE. With 3 bases clipped from V and 2 bases from J, the junction kept 4 bases outside the gene matches. This CDR3 contains 15 residues. Sequenced by immunoSEQ multiplex PCR; TCRdb stores in-frame clones only, minus some. Counted here are approximately 12,000 clones, around 83% occurring once; the ten biggest clones make up approximately 15%. Blood donors with median age roughly 56 years (range roughly 21-75), approximately 60% female, served as healthy controls. As for this clone: Its antigen is unknown.

The sequenced material came from CD8+ T cells sorted from blood. This sequence originates from a woman aged 55-70 years in good health. V usage is TRBV9 and J usage is TRBJ1-3; the match to TRBD1 covers 8 bases. CDR3 nucleotides: TGTGCCAGCAGCGACGGGACAGGCCCTGGAAACACCATATATTTT. Translation: CASSDGTGPGNTIYF.